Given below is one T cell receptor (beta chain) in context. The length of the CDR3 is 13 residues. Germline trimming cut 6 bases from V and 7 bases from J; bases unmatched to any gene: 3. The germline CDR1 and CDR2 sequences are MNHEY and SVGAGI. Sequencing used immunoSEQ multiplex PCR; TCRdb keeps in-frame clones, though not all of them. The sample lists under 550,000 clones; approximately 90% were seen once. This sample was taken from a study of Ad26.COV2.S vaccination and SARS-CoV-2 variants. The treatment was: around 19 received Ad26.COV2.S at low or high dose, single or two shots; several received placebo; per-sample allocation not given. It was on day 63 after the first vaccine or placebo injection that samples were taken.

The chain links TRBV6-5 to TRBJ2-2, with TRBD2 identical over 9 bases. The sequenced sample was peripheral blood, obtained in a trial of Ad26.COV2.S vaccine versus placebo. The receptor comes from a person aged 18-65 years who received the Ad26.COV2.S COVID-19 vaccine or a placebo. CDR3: CASRRLADGELFF. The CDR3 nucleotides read TGTGCCAGCAGGCGACTAGCGGACGGGGAGCTGTTTTTT.